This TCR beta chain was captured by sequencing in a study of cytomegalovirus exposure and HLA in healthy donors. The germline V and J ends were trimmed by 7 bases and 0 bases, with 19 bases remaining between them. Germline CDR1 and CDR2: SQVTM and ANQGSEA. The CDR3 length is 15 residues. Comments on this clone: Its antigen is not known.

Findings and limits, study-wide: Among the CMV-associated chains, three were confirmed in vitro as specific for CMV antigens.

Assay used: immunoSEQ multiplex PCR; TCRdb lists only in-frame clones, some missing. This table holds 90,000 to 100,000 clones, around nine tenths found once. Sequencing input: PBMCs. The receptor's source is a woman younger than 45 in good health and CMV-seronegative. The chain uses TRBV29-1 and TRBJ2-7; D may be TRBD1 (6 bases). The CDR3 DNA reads TGCAGCGCCCTCCCCGGGACAACAAGCTCCTACGAGCAGTACTTC. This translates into CSALPGTTSSYEQYF.